This is a list of T cell receptor beta chains from one sample in a study of blood T cell repertoires in COVID-19. Clones were read by immunoSEQ multiplex PCR, and TCRdb kept only the in-frame ones, dropping some. The sample contains about 400,000 clones, around 88% of which appear only once. The sample consisted of peripheral blood. These receptors were collected from a woman in her thirties with acute or convalescent COVID-19. The CDR3 runs from the conserved cysteine through the conserved F or W. The D gene is left open where the match is weak. Rows may omit the clone size; those that give it use once, few, many or a size class.

clone_size	d_call	j_call	v_call	cdr3_aa	cdr3_nt
-	TRBD1	TRBJ1-2	TRBV5-1	CASSVDRANYGYTF	TGCGCCAGCAGCGTGGACAGGGCTAACTATGGCTACACCTTC
once	-	TRBJ2-5	TRBV6-5	CASRPGAQETQYF	TGTGCCAGCAGGCCGGGAGCCCAAGAGACCCAGTACTTC
-	TRBD2	TRBJ2-3	TRBV6-1	CASSGGLAGGTDTQYF	TGTGCCAGCAGTGGGGGACTAGCGGGGGGCACAGATACGCAGTATTTT
-	TRBD2	TRBJ2-2	TRBV5-1	CASSSPAGRSVGELFF	TGCGCCAGCAGCTCCCCAGCGGGACGGTCTGTCGGGGAGCTGTTTTTT
-	TRBD2	TRBJ2-7	TRBV5-6	CASSLGLAGTSYEQYF	TGTGCCAGCAGCTTGGGACTAGCGGGAACCTCCTACGAGCAGTACTTC
-	TRBD2	TRBJ2-3	TRBV28	CASRAAGREADTQYF	TGTGCCAGCAGGGCAGCCGGACGGGAGGCGGATACGCAGTATTTT
few	-	TRBJ2-3	TRBV5-6	CASSFSSDTQYF	TGTGCCAGCAGCTTTTCGTCAGATACGCAGTATTTT
-	-	TRBJ1-1	TRBV5-1	CASSLDRATEAFF	TGCGCCAGCAGCTTGGACAGGGCCACTGAAGCTTTCTTT
-	TRBD1	TRBJ1-1	TRBV18	CASSPRQGPTEAFF	TGTGCCAGCTCACCCCGACAGGGACCCACTGAAGCTTTCTTT
-	TRBD1	TRBJ2-1	TRBV4-2	CASSPKTGTGSSYNEQFF	TGTGCCAGCAGCCCCAAGACCGGGACAGGGTCCTCCTACAATGAGCAGTTCTTC
-	-	TRBJ2-5	TRBV27	CASRPRGIEETQYF	TGTGCCAGCAGACCCCGGGGAATCGAAGAGACCCAGTACTTC
once	-	TRBJ1-1	TRBV11-2	CASSPQMGTEAFF	TGTGCCAGCAGCCCACAGATGGGGACAGAAGCTTTCTTT
-	-	TRBJ2-2	TRBV21-1	CASSIRAPKRNTGELFF	TGTGCCAGCAGCATCAGGGCACCTAAAAGGAACACCGGGGAGCTGTTTTTT
-	-	TRBJ1-1	TRBV29-1	CSVEVGGNTEAFF	TGCAGCGTTGAAGTGGGGGGAAACACTGAAGCTTTCTTT
-	-	TRBJ2-5	TRBV12-3/TRBV12-4	CASSFRWEETQYF	TGTGCCAGCAGTTTCCGGTGGGAGGAGACCCAGTACTTC
-	-	TRBJ2-1	TRBV29-1	CSVEDLSDRTVNEQFF	TGCAGCGTTGAAGATCTTTCAGATAGGACAGTCAATGAGCAGTTCTTC
-	-	TRBJ2-4	TRBV11-1	CASSLGGAKNIQYF	TGTGCCAGCAGCTTGGGAGGAGCCAAAAACATTCAGTACTTC
-	-	TRBJ1-5	TRBV19	CASSIVTGSGQPQHF	TGTGCCAGTAGTATAGTGACGGGGTCAGGTCAGCCCCAGCATTTT
-	-	TRBJ2-2	TRBV4-1	CASSQIPGNTGELFF	TGCGCCAGCAGCCAAATACCGGGGAACACCGGGGAGCTGTTTTTT
-	-	TRBJ1-2	TRBV5-1	CASMAGSYGYTF	TGCGCCAGCATGGCAGGGTCCTATGGCTACACCTTC
-	-	TRBJ1-5	TRBV28	CASSENQPQHF	TGTGCCAGCAGTGAGAATCAGCCCCAGCATTTT
-	-	TRBJ2-6	TRBV5-6	CASSFRDLGANVLTF	TGTGCCAGCAGCTTTCGCGATCTGGGGGCCAACGTCCTGACTTTC
-	-	TRBJ2-1	TRBV7-2	CASRTPRSSYNEQFF	TGTGCCAGCAGAACCCCACGGAGCTCCTACAATGAGCAGTTCTTC
-	TRBD2	TRBJ2-1	TRBV4-2	CASSQISGGGSTYNEQFF	TGTGCCAGCAGCCAAATTTCGGGGGGGGGCTCCACCTACAATGAGCAGTTCTTC
few	TRBD1	TRBJ2-7	TRBV11-2	CASSLGTGGREQYF	TGTGCCAGCAGCTTAGGGACAGGGGGGCGCGAGCAGTACTTC
-	TRBD2	TRBJ2-2	TRBV5-1	CASSSALSGGAHTGELFF	TGCGCCAGCAGCAGCGCCTTGAGCGGGGGGGCTCACACCGGGGAGCTGTTTTTT
-	TRBD1	TRBJ2-3	TRBV11-3	CASSRGQETDTQYF	TGTGCCAGCAGCAGGGGACAGGAGACAGATACGCAGTATTTT
-	-	TRBJ1-6	TRBV5-6	CASSQQVNSPLHF	TGTGCCAGCAGCCAACAGGTTAATTCACCCCTCCACTTT
-	-	TRBJ1-1	TRBV30	CARDNRNTEAFF	TGTGCCAGGGACAACCGGAACACTGAAGCTTTCTTT
-	-	TRBJ1-2	TRBV29-1	CSVRQANYGYTF	TGCAGCGTCCGACAGGCTAATTATGGCTACACCTTC
-	-	TRBJ2-1	TRBV5-5	CASSLPGEVGYEQFF	TGTGCCAGCAGCTTGCCTGGAGAGGTGGGTTATGAGCAGTTCTTC
-	-	TRBJ2-2	TRBV6-5	CASSYAAGNTGELFF	TGTGCCAGCAGCTACGCCGCAGGAAACACCGGGGAGCTGTTTTTT
-	-	TRBJ1-6	TRBV6-5	CASSRDGNSPLHF	TGTGCCAGCTCGAGGGATGGGAATTCACCCCTCCACTTT
-	TRBD1	TRBJ1-2	TRBV15	CATSPITDPTGRYGYTF	TGTGCCACCAGCCCGATTACAGACCCGACAGGGAGGTATGGCTACACCTTC
-	-	TRBJ1-1	TRBV18	CASSPLGGKNTEAFF	TGTGCCAGCTCACCATTGGGGGGGAAGAACACTGAAGCTTTCTTT
-	-	TRBJ2-3	TRBV6-5	CASSYNLPTDTQYF	TGTGCCAGCAGTTACAACTTACCAACAGATACGCAGTATTTT
-	TRBD2	TRBJ2-7	TRBV18	CASSPGTSGYEQYF	TGTGCCAGCTCACCCGGGACTAGCGGCTACGAGCAGTACTTC